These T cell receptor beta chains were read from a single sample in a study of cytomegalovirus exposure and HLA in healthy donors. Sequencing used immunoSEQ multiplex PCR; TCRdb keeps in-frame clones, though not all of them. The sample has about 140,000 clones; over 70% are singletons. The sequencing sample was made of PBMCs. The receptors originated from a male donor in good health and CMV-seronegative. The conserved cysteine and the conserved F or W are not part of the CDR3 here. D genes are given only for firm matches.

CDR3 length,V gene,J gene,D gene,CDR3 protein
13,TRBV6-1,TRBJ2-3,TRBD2,ATSHSGGALDTQY
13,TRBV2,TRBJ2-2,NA,ASSESGANTGELF
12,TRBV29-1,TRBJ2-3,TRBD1,SVADRGQTDTQY
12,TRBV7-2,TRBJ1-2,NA,ASRGGLRSYGYT
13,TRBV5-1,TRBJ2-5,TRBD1,ASSLEGAGQETQY
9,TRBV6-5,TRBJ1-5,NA,ASSQGGPQH
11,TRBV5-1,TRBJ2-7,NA,ASSLDSSTEQY
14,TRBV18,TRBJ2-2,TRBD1,ASSRPGQGATGELF
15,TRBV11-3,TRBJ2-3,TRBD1,ASSATSQGRGTDTQY
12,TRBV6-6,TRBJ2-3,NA,ASTPRGGTDTQY
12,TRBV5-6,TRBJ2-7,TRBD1,ASTWTGGIGEQY
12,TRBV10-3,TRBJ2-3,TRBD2,AIKAVSGTDTQY
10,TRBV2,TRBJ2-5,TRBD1,ASRDRGETQY
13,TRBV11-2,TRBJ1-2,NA,ASSPLIGRTFGYT
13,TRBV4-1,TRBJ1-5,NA,ASSQEQGRRQPQH
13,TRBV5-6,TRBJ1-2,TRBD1,ASSYDRGYGYGYT
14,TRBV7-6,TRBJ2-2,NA,ASSFLTDTNTGELF
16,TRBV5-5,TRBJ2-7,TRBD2,ASSLVGTSGGARYEQY
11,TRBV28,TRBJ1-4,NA,ASSLQRNEKLF
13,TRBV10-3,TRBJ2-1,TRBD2,AIAVAGAPYNEQF
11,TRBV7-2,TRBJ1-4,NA,ASSLSLSEKLF
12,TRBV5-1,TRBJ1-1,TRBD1,ASSLRTGESEAF
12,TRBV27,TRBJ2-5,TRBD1,ASSSRTGWETQY
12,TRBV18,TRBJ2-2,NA,ASSPSGNTGELF
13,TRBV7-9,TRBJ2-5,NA,SSSLTEVAGETQY
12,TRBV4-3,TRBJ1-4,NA,ASSRGATNEKLF
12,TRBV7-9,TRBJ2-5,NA,ASSLRDFAETQY
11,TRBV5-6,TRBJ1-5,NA,ASSFGGNQPQH
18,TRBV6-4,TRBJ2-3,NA,ASPSFREVARILLTDTQY
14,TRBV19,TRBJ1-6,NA,ASSIRGGFDNSPLH
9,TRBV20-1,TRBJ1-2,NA,SAAFGYGYT
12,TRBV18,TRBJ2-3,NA,ASSPAGIADTQY
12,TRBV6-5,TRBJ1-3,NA,ASSYTSAGNTIY
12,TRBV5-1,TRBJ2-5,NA,ASSLEGGQETQY
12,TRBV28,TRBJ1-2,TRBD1,ASSLPQGNYGYT
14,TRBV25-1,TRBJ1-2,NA,ASSELEGRENYGYT
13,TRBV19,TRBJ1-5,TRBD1,ASSPGQGANQPQH
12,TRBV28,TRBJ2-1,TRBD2,ASSAGGLYNEQF
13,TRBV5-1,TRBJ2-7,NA,ASSHYSERRSEQY
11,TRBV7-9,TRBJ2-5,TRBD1,ASSLSGGETQY
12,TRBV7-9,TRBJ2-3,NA,ASSLWGLADTQY
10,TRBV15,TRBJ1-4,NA,ATSREGGRLF